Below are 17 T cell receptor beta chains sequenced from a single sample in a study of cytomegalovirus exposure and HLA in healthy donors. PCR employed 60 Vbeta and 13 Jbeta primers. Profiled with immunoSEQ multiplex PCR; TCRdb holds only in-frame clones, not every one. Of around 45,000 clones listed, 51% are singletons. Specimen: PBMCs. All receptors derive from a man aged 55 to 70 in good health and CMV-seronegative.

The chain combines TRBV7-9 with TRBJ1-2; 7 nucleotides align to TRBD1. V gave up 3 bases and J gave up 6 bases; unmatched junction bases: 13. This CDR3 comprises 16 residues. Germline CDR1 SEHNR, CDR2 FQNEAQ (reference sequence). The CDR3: CASSFTGRGFQNGYTF. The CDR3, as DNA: TGTGCCAGCAGCTTTACGGGCAGGGGGTTTCAGAATGGCTACACCTTC.

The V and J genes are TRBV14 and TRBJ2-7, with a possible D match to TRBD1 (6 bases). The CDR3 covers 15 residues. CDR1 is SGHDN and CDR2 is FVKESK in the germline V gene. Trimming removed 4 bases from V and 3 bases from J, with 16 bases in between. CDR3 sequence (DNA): TGTGCCAGCAGCCCCGGACAGACAAGGATCTACGAGCAGTACTTC. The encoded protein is CASSPGQTRIYEQYF.

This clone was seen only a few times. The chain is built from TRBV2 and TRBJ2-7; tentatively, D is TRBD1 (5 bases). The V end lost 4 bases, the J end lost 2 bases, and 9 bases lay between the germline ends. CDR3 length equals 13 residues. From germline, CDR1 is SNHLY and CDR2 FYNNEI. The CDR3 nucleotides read TGTGCCAGCAGTGTAGACAGAACCTACGAGCAGTACTTC. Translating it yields CASSVDRTYEQYF.

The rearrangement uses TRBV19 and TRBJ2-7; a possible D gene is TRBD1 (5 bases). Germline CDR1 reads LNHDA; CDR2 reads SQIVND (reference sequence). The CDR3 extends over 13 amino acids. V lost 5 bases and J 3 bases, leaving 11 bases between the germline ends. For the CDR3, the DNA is TGTGCCAGTAGTTTCCAGGGCGACTACGAGCAGTACTTC. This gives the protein CASSFQGDYEQYF.

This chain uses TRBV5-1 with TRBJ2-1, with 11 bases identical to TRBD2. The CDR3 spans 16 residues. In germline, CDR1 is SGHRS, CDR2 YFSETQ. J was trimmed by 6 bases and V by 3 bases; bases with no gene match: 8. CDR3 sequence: CASSSLAGGLLNEQFF. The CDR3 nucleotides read TGCGCCAGCAGCTCCCTAGCGGGAGGCCTCCTCAATGAGCAGTTCTTC.

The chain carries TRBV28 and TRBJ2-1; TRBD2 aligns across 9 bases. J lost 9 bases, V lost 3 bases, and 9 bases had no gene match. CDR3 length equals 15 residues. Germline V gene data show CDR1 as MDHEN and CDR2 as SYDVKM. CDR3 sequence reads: CASSLRGGSLGEQFF. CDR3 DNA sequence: TGTGCCAGCAGTTTGCGGGGGGGCAGTCTGGGTGAGCAGTTCTTC.

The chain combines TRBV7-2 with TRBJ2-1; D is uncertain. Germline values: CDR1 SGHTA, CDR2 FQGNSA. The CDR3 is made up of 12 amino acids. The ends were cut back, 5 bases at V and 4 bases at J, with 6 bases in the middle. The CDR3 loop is CASSPRYNEQFF. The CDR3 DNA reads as TGTGCCAGCAGCCCCCGGTACAATGAGCAGTTCTTC.

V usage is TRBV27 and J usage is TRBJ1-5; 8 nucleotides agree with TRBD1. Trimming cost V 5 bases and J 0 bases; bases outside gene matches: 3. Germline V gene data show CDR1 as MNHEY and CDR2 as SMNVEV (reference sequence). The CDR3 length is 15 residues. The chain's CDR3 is CASSVDRGSNQPQHF. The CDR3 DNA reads TGTGCCAGCAGTGTTGACAGGGGTAGCAATCAGCCCCAGCATTTT.

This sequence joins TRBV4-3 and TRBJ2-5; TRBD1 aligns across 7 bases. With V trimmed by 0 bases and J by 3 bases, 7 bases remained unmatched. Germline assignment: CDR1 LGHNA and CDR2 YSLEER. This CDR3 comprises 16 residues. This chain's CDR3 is CASSQDAFQGEETQYF. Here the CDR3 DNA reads TGCGCCAGCAGCCAAGATGCCTTCCAGGGGGAAGAGACCCAGTACTTC.

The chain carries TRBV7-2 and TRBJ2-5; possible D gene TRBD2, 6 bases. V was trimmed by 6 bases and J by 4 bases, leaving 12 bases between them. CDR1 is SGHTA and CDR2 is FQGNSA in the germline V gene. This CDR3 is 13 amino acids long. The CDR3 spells CASSRDFSETQYF. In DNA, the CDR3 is TGTGCCAGCAGTCGGGACTTCTCAGAGACCCAGTACTTC.

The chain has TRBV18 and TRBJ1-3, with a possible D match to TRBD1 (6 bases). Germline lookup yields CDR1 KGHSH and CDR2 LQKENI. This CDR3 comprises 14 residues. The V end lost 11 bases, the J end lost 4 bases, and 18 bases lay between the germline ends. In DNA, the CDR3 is TGTGCCGCTCATCCCTCAGGGGTCGGAAACACCATATATTTT. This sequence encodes CAAHPSGVGNTIYF.

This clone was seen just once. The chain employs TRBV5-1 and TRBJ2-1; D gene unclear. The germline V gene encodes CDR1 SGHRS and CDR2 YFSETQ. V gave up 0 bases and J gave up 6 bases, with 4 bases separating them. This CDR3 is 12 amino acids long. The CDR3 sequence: CASSLVLNEQFF. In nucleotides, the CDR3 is TGCGCCAGCAGCTTGGTACTCAATGAGCAGTTCTTC.

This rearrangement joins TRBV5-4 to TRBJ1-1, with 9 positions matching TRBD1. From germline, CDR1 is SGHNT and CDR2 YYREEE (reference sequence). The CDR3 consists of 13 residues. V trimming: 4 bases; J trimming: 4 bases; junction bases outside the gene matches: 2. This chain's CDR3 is CASSRGQGTEAFF. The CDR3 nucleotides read TGTGCCAGCAGCCGGGGACAGGGCACTGAAGCTTTCTTT.

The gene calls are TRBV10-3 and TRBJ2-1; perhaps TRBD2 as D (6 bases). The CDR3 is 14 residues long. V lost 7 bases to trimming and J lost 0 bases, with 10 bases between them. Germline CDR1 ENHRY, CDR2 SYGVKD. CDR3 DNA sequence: TGTGCCATCACCCGGGGGAGCTCCTACAATGAGCAGTTCTTC. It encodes CAITRGSSYNEQFF.

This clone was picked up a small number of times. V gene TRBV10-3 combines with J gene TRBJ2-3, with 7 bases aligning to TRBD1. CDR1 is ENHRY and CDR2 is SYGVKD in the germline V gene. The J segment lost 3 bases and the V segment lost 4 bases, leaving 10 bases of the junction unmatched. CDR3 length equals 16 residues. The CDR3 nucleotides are TGTGCCATCAGTGTAGGGGGCGATATGGGTACAGATACGCAGTATTTT. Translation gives CAISVGGDMGTDTQYF.

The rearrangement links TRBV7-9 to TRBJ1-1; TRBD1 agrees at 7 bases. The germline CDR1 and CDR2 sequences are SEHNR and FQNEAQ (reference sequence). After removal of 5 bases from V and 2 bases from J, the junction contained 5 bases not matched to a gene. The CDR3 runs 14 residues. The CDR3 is CASSTRQGNTEAFF. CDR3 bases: TGTGCCAGCAGCACCCGACAGGGAAACACTGAAGCTTTCTTT.

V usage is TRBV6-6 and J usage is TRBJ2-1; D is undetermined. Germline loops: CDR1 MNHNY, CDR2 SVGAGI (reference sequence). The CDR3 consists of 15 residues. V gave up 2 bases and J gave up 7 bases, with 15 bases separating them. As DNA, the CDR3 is TGTGCCAGCAGTTACCCCGCTGCAGGAAAAAATGAGCAGTTCTTC. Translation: CASSYPAAGKNEQFF.